The 32 T cell receptor beta chains listed next were all sequenced from one sample in a study of blood T cells in healthy people across ages. A sample-barcoded 5' primer and a J-beta primer mix were used in a second PCR of roughly 7 to 11 cycles. MiXCR, applied by TCRdb to the 5' RACE reads, yields one record per CDR3 protein. The data contain nearly 800,000 distinct CDR3 sequences, about 56% of them seen just once; the ten biggest clones take up 25% to 30%. The sample taken for sequencing was blood. These receptor sequences come from a man aged 35 to 55 in good health.

The chain is built from TRBV7-9 and TRBJ2-3; no clear D. Germline V lookup: CDR1 SEHNR, CDR2 FQNEAQ (reference sequence). The CDR3 consists of 15 residues. With 3 bases removed from V and 0 bases from J, the gap between germline ends came to 10 bases. The chain's CDR3 is CASSFRIDSTDTQYF. The CDR3 DNA reads as TGTGCCAGCAGCTTTCGCATCGACAGCACAGATACGCAGTATTTT.

The chain uses TRBV7-2 and TRBJ2-7, with 11 bases matching TRBD2. In germline, CDR1 is SGHTA, CDR2 FQGNSA. The CDR3 totals 18 residues. The J segment lost 1 base and the V segment lost 1 base, leaving 9 bases of the junction unmatched. The CDR3 DNA is TGTGCCAGCAGCTTAGGGCCTAGCGGGAGGCACCTTTCCTACGAGCAGTACTTC. Its translation: CASSLGPSGRHLSYEQYF.

There are a few counts of this clonotype. This chain uses TRBV4-2 with TRBJ2-7; perhaps TRBD2 as D (6 bases). Germline V lookup: CDR1 LGHNA, CDR2 YNFKEQ. Deletions cut 0 bases from V and 6 bases from J, with 15 bases between. CDR3 length: 15 amino acids. CDR3 protein: CASSQDFAGTTEQYF. CDR3 in DNA: TGTGCCAGCAGCCAAGATTTCGCGGGAACTACCGAGCAGTACTTC.

This clonotype was counted a few times. CDR3 sequence reads: CATDPVGRSEQYF. The CDR3 DNA sequence: TGTGCCACCGACCCCGTGGGACGGAGCGAGCAGTACTTC. V is TRBV10-3 and J is TRBJ2-7; D tentatively reads TRBD1 or TRBD2 (5 bases each). The CDR3 spans 13 residues. Germline lookup yields CDR1 ENHRY and CDR2 SYGVKD. Trimming cost V 10 bases and J 6 bases, with 19 bases left between them.

This chain uses TRBV18 with TRBJ2-7; TRBD2 might be the D (5 bases). The CDR3 is made up of 14 amino acids. Germline loops: CDR1 KGHSH, CDR2 LQKENI. The V gene lost 2 bases and the J gene lost 3 bases, with 11 bases spanning the gap. The CDR3 reads CASSPEADYYEQYF. CDR3 nucleotide sequence: TGTGCCAGCTCACCAGAGGCAGACTACTACGAGCAGTACTTC.

This chain uses TRBV28 with TRBJ2-1; 8 nucleotides agree with TRBD1. Per the germline V gene, CDR1 is MDHEN and CDR2 is SYDVKM. V lost 10 bases and J lost 8; bases outside the gene matches: 7. The CDR3 totals 12 residues. The CDR3 DNA reads as TGTGCCAACGGACAGGGTCTAGATGAGCAGTTCTTC. Translation gives CANGQGLDEQFF. Combining the CDR3 with reference TRBV28 and TRBJ2-1 gives the whole variable domain DVKVTQSSRYLVKRTGEKVFLECVQDMDHENMFWYRQDPGLGLRLIYFSYDVKMKEKGDIPEGYSVSREKKERFSLILESASTNQTSMYLCANGQGLDEQFFGPGTRLTVL.

Comments on this clonotype: A read error is the likely source, as a far larger clone sits one nucleotide away. The chain carries TRBV7-2 and TRBJ2-1; D remains unclear. The V end lost 1 base, the J end lost 13 bases, and 11 bases lay between the germline ends. The CDR3 consists of 12 residues. Germline assignment: CDR1 SGHTA and CDR2 FQGNSA. This chain's CDR3 is CASSLGQETQFF. Written as DNA, the CDR3 is TGTGCCAGCAGCTTAGGGCAAGAGACCCAGTTCTTC. The variable domain in full, with the rest retrieved from reference TRBV7-2 and TRBJ2-1, is GAGVSQSPSNKVTEKGKDVELRCDPISGHTALYWYRQSLGQGLEFLIYFQGNSAPDKSGLPSDRFSAERTGGSVSTLTIQRTQQEDSAVYLCASSLGQETQFFGPGTRLTVL.

The V call is TRBV9, the J call TRBJ2-1; D could derive from TRBD1 or TRBD2 (5 bases each). The CDR3 consists of 18 residues. The germline CDR1 and CDR2 sequences are SGDLS and YYNGEE. V was shortened by 0 bases and J by 2 bases, with 18 bases between the two germline ends. For the CDR3, the DNA is TGTGCCAGCAGCGTAGACCCTCGGACTGACAGACCCTACAATGAGCAGTTCTTC. Its translation: CASSVDPRTDRPYNEQFF.

This clonotype was counted ten times or more. The chain uses TRBV21-1 and TRBJ2-7. TRBV21-1 is deemed a pseudogene. The CDR3 consists of 16 residues. The CDR3 region is CASSRGSTEDYYEQYF. The CDR3, as DNA: TGTGCCAGCAGCAGGGGATCGACGGAAGACTACTACGAGCAGTACTTC.

The sample holds a few counts of this clonotype. This chain connects TRBV20-1 to TRBJ2-1, with D unclear. The CDR3 is 12 amino acids. Per the germline V gene, CDR1 is DFQATT and CDR2 is SNEGSKA (reference sequence). Trimming removed 0 bases from V and 7 bases from J, with 7 bases in between. CDR3 in DNA: TGCAGTGCTAGAGATCTCCAAAATGAGCAGTTCTTC. The encoded protein is CSARDLQNEQFF.

V usage is TRBV7-2 and J usage is TRBJ2-5; D is uncertain. Trimming shortened V by 5 bases and J by 9 bases, and 16 bases separated the two germline ends. This CDR3 spans 13 amino acids. The germline V gene encodes CDR1 SGHTA and CDR2 FQGNSA. The DNA for the CDR3 is TGTGCCAGCAGCCCGATGCCCCGTTGGCCCCAGTACTTC. It yields the protein CASSPMPRWPQYF.

This clonotype was detected many times. V usage is TRBV5-6 and J usage is TRBJ2-3; 12 bases fit TRBD2. After removal of 3 bases from V and 6 bases from J, the junction contained 2 bases not matched to a gene. CDR3 length: 14 residues. Germline assignment: CDR1 SGHDT and CDR2 YYEEEE. CDR3 nucleotide sequence: TGTGCCAGCAGCTGGACTAGCGGGATGGATACGCAGTATTTT. This gives the protein CASSWTSGMDTQYF.

Only a few counts were recorded for this clonotype. The genes are TRBV7-2 and TRBJ2-1, with D tentatively TRBD2 (6 bases). The V gene lost 4 bases and the J gene lost 8 bases, with 12 bases spanning the gap. Looked up from germline, CDR1 is SGHTA and CDR2 is FQGNSA. This CDR3 is 13 amino acids long. The CDR3 region has the DNA TGTGCCAGCAGCTGCCGTGGAGGGCATGAGCAGTTCTTC. Translating gives CASSCRGGHEQFF.

This chain joins TRBV29-1 and TRBJ2-1; TRBD2 aligns across 9 bases. Germline CDR1 and CDR2: SQVTM and ANQGSEA. This CDR3 contains 14 residues. V trimming: 7 bases; J trimming: 10 bases; junction bases outside the gene matches: 14. The DNA for the CDR3 is TGCAGCGGTGGGCGGGGGGGCGTTCAACAGGAGCAGTTCTTC. It is translated as CSGGRGGVQQEQFF.

The DNA for the CDR3 is TGTGCCAGCAGTTTACGTGGAGCGGGCTACAATGAGCAGTACTTC. It codes for CASSLRGAGYNEQYF. The chain is built from TRBV27 and TRBJ2-1, with TRBD2 as a possible D gene (6 bases). Matching the DNA end better, TRBJ2-7 makes the J call doubtful. The CDR3 length is 15 residues. Germline V gene data show CDR1 as MNHEY and CDR2 as SMNVEV (reference sequence).

The chain couples TRBV29-1 to TRBJ2-7; 7 bases align to TRBD2. Germline assignment: CDR1 SQVTM and CDR2 ANQGSEA. CDR3 length equals 14 residues. The J segment lost 3 bases and the V segment lost 6 bases, leaving 11 bases of the junction unmatched. CDR3 amino acids: CSVAVRSGDYEQYF. CDR3 DNA: TGCAGCGTCGCCGTTAGGAGCGGGGACTACGAGCAGTACTTC.

The J gene is TRBJ1-2, the V gene TRBV7-9, with no clear D. CDR1 SEHNR and CDR2 FQNEAQ come from the germline V gene (reference sequence). This CDR3 has 14 residues. The V gene lost 4 bases and the J gene lost 4 bases, with 13 bases spanning the gap. CDR3 sequence reads: CASSSNGGGYGYTF. The CDR3 DNA is TGTGCCAGCAGCTCGAACGGCGGAGGCTATGGCTACACCTTC.

This clonotype was counted only a few times. The V call is TRBV20-1, the J call TRBJ2-3; D remains ambiguous. Germline CDR1 reads DFQATT; CDR2 reads SNEGSKA (reference sequence). CDR3 length: 12 amino acids. V was pared by 7 bases and J by 4 bases, with 12 bases between. CDR3 sequence (DNA): TGCAGTGGATACCGTCCGCCAGATACGCAGTATTTT. Translating gives CSGYRPPDTQYF.

The chain joins TRBV10-3 to TRBJ2-4; 8 bases map to TRBD2. Germline V gene sequence: CDR1 ENHRY, CDR2 SYGVKD. This CDR3 contains 18 residues. V dropped 3 bases and J dropped 1; count of bases not matched to a gene: 11. CDR3 DNA sequence: TGTGCCATCAGTGATCCCGAGAGCGGGAGCGTGGCCAAAAACATTCAGTACTTC. Amino acids: CAISDPESGSVAKNIQYF.

Written as DNA, the CDR3 is TGTGCCATCAGTGAACTATCCACTGAAGCTTTCTTT. Translating gives CAISELSTEAFF. J is TRBJ1-1 and V is TRBV10-3, with D unresolved. This CDR3 has 12 residues. The V end lost 3 bases, the J end lost 4 bases, and 6 bases lay between the germline ends. Germline V gene data show CDR1 as ENHRY and CDR2 as SYGVKD.

The rearrangement links TRBV15 to TRBJ2-7, with 7 positions matching TRBD2. Germline V CDR1 and CDR2: LNHNV, YYDKDF (reference sequence). The CDR3 extends over 16 amino acids. The V and J ends lost 2 bases and 6 bases, in that order; junction bases with no gene match: 13. The CDR3, as DNA: TGTGCCACCAGCAGACTTGGGGTGGGAGGGCCGGTCGAGCAGTACTTC. The encoded protein is CATSRLGVGGPVEQYF.

This chain joins TRBV28 and TRBJ1-2, with unresolved D. Germline-derived CDR1 and CDR2 are MDHEN and SYDVKM. V lost 5 bases and J lost 4, with 20 bases in between. The CDR3 has 16 amino acids. The DNA for the CDR3 is TGTGCCAGCAGTCCCTCGGCAGCCCCATACCCCTATGGCTACACCTTC. This codes for CASSPSAAPYPYGYTF.

This clonotype has more than one count but fewer than ten. The V call is TRBV10-3, the J call TRBJ2-7; 8 bases are a match to TRBD1. CDR3 size: 15 residues. From germline, CDR1 is ENHRY and CDR2 SYGVKD. The ends lost 6 bases at V and 5 bases at J; junction bases unmatched: 12. The CDR3 region is CAIRGEPGQEDEQYF. The CDR3 region has the DNA TGTGCCATCAGGGGAGAACCGGGACAGGAGGACGAGCAGTACTTC.

The chain couples TRBV20-1 to TRBJ2-5; the D gene is possibly TRBD2 (5 bases). CDR1 and CDR2 from the germline V gene are DFQATT and SNEGSKA (reference sequence). The CDR3 runs to 14 residues. V dropped 7 bases and J dropped 3 bases, with 18 bases sitting between them. As DNA, the CDR3 is TGCAGTGAACGGGATAGGGTCAATAAAGAGACCCAGTACTTC. This gives the protein CSERDRVNKETQYF.

The rearrangement joins TRBV6-5 to TRBJ1-1, with D possibly TRBD1 on 6 matching bases. This CDR3 contains 15 residues. CDR1 is MNHEY, CDR2 SVGAGI, per germline. V was clipped by 5 bases and J by 5 bases, with 18 bases between them. The CDR3 protein is CASSLPRQGITEAFF. CDR3 coding DNA: TGTGCCAGCAGTCTACCGCGTCAGGGGATAACTGAAGCTTTCTTT.

With regard to this clonotype: A read error is possible here, since a much larger clone lies one base away. The chain recombines TRBV5-1 with TRBJ2-3, with a possible D match to TRBD1 (5 bases). The CDR3 is made up of 15 amino acids. Germline values: CDR1 SGHRS, CDR2 YFSETQ. The CDR3 here is CAGSFGQQWADTQYF. The CDR3 DNA is TGCGCCGGCAGCTTTGGACAACAATGGGCAGATACGCAGTATTTT.

This clonotype was seen a handful of times. This rearrangement joins TRBV7-9 to TRBJ1-5; 8 bases are shared with TRBD1. The V gene end was trimmed by 7 bases and the J gene end by 7 bases; junction bases not matched to a gene: 9. The length of the CDR3 is 14 residues. CDR1 and CDR2 from the germline V gene are SEHNR and FQNEAQ (reference sequence). CDR3: CASTSTGVEQPQHF. The CDR3 coding sequence is TGTGCCAGCACCTCGACAGGGGTAGAACAGCCCCAGCATTTT.

This clonotype has only a few counts. The chain employs TRBV29-1 and TRBJ1-5, with D perhaps matching TRBD1 (6 bases). From germline, CDR1 is SQVTM and CDR2 ANQGSEA. Between the trimmed V and J ends, which lost 4 bases and 6 bases, there was a span of 10 bases. The CDR3 extends over 12 amino acids. This CDR3 is CSVGQDGQPQHF. For the CDR3, the DNA is TGCAGCGTTGGACAGGATGGTCAGCCCCAGCATTTT.

This clonotype appeared a few times. The chain combines TRBV12-3 or TRBV12-4 with TRBJ2-3, with D perhaps TRBD1 (6 bases). The ends were cut back, 3 bases at V and 0 bases at J, with 10 bases in the middle. This CDR3 region has 15 residues. The CDR3: CASSFRGSSTDTQYF. The CDR3 DNA reads as TGTGCCAGCAGTTTCAGGGGCAGTAGCACAGATACGCAGTATTTT.

To note about this clonotype: An end of the junction differs from the germline gene, which may be a read error. CDR3 sequence: CASSVARDNSPLHF. In nucleotides, the CDR3 is TGTGCCAGCAGCGTAGCTCGGGATAATTCACCCCTCCACTTT. J is TRBJ1-6 and V is TRBV7-2, with D uncertain. CDR3 length equals 14 residues. CDR1 is SGHTA, CDR2 FQGNSA, per germline.

The chain links TRBV3-1 to TRBJ2-1, with D possibly called TRBD1 or TRBD2 (5 bases each). Germline values: CDR1 LGHDT, CDR2 YNNKEL (reference sequence). Trimming removed 2 bases from V and 0 bases from J, with 11 bases in between. This CDR3 contains 16 residues. CDR3 in amino acids: CASSQWDGLSYNEQFF. The CDR3 DNA reads TGTGCCAGCAGCCAATGGGACGGACTCTCCTACAATGAGCAGTTCTTC.

This chain links TRBV6-5 with TRBJ2-7; D possibly matches TRBD1 or TRBD2 (5 bases each). V shed 2 bases and J shed 5 bases, with 10 bases lying between them. CDR1 is MNHEY, CDR2 SVGAGI, per germline. There are 13 residues in the CDR3. The DNA of the CDR3 is TGTGCCAGCAGTTACCTCCTGGGGGACGAGCAGTACTTC. It translates to CASSYLLGDEQYF.